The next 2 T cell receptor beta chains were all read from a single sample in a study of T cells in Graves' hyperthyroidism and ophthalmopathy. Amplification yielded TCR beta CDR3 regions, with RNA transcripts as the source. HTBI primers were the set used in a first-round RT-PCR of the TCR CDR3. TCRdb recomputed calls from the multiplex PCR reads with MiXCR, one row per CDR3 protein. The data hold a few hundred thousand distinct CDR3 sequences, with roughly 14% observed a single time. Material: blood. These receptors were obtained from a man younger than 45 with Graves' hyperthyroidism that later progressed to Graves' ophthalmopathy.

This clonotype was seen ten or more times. The CDR3 nucleotides read TGCAGTGCTAGATCCTACCGGGACACCAGCTATGATGAGCAGTTCTTC. Its translation is CSARSYRDTSYDEQFF. This sequence joins TRBV20-1 and TRBJ2-1; a possible D gene is TRBD1 (6 bases). This CDR3 region has 16 residues. Per the germline V gene, CDR1 is DFQATT and CDR2 is SNEGSKA (reference sequence). Trimming removed 2 bases at V and 8 bases at J, with 22 bases between.

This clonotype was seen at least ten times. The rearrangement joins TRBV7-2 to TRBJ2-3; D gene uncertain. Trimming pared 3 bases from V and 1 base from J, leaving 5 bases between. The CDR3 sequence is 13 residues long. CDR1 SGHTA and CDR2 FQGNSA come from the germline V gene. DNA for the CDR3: TGTGCCAGCAGCTTTCGGGGCACAGATACGCAGTATTTT. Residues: CASSFRGTDTQYF.